This T cell receptor (beta chain) was sequenced for a study of shared clonotypes between healthy human individuals. The V end lost 7 bases, the J end lost 3 bases, and 10 bases lay between the germline ends. Per germline, CDR1 MNHEY and CDR2 SVGAGI. CDR3 length equals 12 residues. TCRdb keeps only in-frame clones here, not all; method: immunoSEQ multiplex PCR. This table has about 1,800,000 clones, about 95% appearing once. Positively selected for CCR7, the CD45RO-negative cells used as naive CD8 cells excluded terminally differentiated effector memory CD45RA+ cells. The sequence was obtained from a man between 18 and 35 years old in good health. This chain uses TRBV6-5 with TRBJ2-7; D is possibly TRBD2 (6 bases). The sample was naive CD8+ T cells sorted from blood. In nucleotides, the CDR3 is TGTGCCAGCATGGGCGGGGACTACGAGCAGTACTTC. It yields the protein CASMGGDYEQYF.